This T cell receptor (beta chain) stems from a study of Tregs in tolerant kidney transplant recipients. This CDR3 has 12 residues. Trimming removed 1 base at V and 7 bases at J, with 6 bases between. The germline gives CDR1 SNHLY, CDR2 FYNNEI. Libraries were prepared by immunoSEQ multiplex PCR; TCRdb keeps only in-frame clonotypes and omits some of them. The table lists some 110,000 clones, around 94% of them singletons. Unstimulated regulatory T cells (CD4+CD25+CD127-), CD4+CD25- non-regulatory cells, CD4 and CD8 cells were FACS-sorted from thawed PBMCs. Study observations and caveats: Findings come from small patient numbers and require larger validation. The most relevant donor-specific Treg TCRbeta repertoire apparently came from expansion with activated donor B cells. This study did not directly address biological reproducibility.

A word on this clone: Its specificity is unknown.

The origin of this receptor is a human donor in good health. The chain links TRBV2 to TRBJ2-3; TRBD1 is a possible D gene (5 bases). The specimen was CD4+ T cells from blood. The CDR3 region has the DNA TGTGCCAGCAGTGAAGGACAGTATACGCAGTATTTT. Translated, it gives CASSEGQYTQYF.